This passage covers 19 T cell receptor beta chains from one sample sequenced in a study of beta chain features in type 1 diabetes. Expressed TCRB transcripts got sequenced, as all isolated RNA was reverse transcribed. Data came from immunoSEQ multiplex PCR; TCRdb stores just in-frame clones and leaves some out. The sample has roughly 250,000 clones, about 63% seen once. Sequencing input: naive CD4+ T cells from blood. These receptors were obtained from a man aged 25-40 years in good health.

The chain links TRBV29-1 to TRBJ2-3, with 10 bases that match TRBD2. Germline CDR1 SQVTM, CDR2 ANQGSEA. V shed 4 bases and J 6 bases; nucleotides not matched to a gene: 7. The CDR3 covers 14 residues. DNA for the CDR3: TGCAGCGTTGTCCGGACTAGCGGAGGTGATACGCAGTATTTT. Residues: CSVVRTSGGDTQYF.

This chain joins TRBV29-1 and TRBJ2-3; 7 bases are a match to TRBD2. Looked up from germline, CDR1 is SQVTM and CDR2 is ANQGSEA. V gave up 4 bases and J gave up 0 bases; unmatched junction bases: 13. The CDR3 consists of 17 residues. The CDR3 region has the DNA TGCAGCGTTGCAGCTAGCGGAGACCCCTATAGCACAGATACGCAGTATTTT. As protein: CSVAASGDPYSTDTQYF.

This clone was picked up a small number of times. This chain joins TRBV13 and TRBJ2-1, with TRBD2 identical over 11 bases. CDR3 length equals 15 residues. Germline CDR1 PRHDT, CDR2 FYEKMQ (reference sequence). V gave up 8 bases and J gave up 7 bases; unmatched junction bases: 10. The CDR3 spells CASHFLAGGLNEQFF. CDR3 DNA sequence: TGTGCCAGCCATTTCCTAGCGGGGGGACTTAATGAGCAGTTCTTC.

In this sample, this clone turned up a few times. The chain combines TRBV29-1 with TRBJ1-1; tentative D call: TRBD1 (6 bases). This CDR3 is built from 13 residues. V was cut by 8 bases and J by 3 bases, with 16 bases left in between. CDR1 is SQVTM, CDR2 ANQGSEA, per germline. CDR3 loop: CSISSQGYTEAFF. Here the CDR3 DNA reads TGCAGCATCTCGTCACAGGGATACACTGAAGCTTTCTTT.

The chain combines TRBV20-1 with TRBJ2-3; D might be TRBD1 (5 bases). Germline assignment: CDR1 DFQATT and CDR2 SNEGSKA (reference sequence). The V and J ends lost 6 bases and 11 bases respectively, with 12 bases between them. There are 10 residues in the CDR3. The CDR3 sequence is CSATQGWQYF. CDR3 coding DNA: TGCAGTGCCACTCAGGGTTGGCAGTATTTT.

The chain couples TRBV6-1 to TRBJ1-5, with D hard to call. The CDR3 is 11 residues long. Trimming pared 4 bases from V and 9 bases from J, leaving 7 bases between. Looked up from germline, CDR1 is MNHNS and CDR2 is SASEGT. The CDR3 sequence: CASSVPPPQHF. The CDR3 DNA follows: TGTGCCAGCAGTGTCCCACCGCCCCAGCATTTT.

The genes are TRBV30 and TRBJ2-1, with TRBD1 identical over 7 bases. This CDR3 comprises 13 residues. Germline loops: CDR1 GTSNPN, CDR2 SVGIG (reference sequence). V trimming: 3 bases; J trimming: 10 bases; junction bases outside the gene matches: 9. DNA for the CDR3: TGTGCCTGGAGCCCTACAGGGGTCCGGGAGCAGTTCTTC. Its translation is CAWSPTGVREQFF.

The V call is TRBV29-1, the J call TRBJ2-3; tentatively, D is TRBD1 (6 bases). Germline V gene data show CDR1 as SQVTM and CDR2 as ANQGSEA. This CDR3 contains 13 residues. Deletions cut 6 bases from V and 9 bases from J, with 19 bases between. CDR3 nucleotides: TGCAGCGTCGACGAAGGGGGTGGAGGCACGCAGTATTTT. Amino acid sequence: CSVDEGGGGTQYF.

The sample holds one count of this clone. The genes are TRBV30 and TRBJ2-5; D gene unclear. The V gene lost 0 bases and the J gene lost 2 bases, with 7 bases spanning the gap. The CDR3 loop spans 13 amino acids. Germline CDR1 is GTSNPN and CDR2 is SVGIG (reference sequence). The CDR3 is CAWSVLRQETQYF. The CDR3 DNA is TGTGCCTGGAGTGTACTTCGGCAAGAGACCCAGTACTTC.

The rearrangement joins TRBV5-6 to TRBJ1-2, with 7 nucleotides matching TRBD1. In germline, CDR1 is SGHDT, CDR2 YYEEEE. The CDR3 has 14 residues. J was trimmed by 2 bases and V by 4 bases; bases with no gene match: 5. CDR3 residues: CASSPGQRNYGYTF. DNA for the CDR3: TGTGCCAGCAGCCCGGGACAGAGAAACTATGGCTACACCTTC.

There are a few counts of this clone. The DNA for the CDR3 is TGTGCCAGCAGCCGCGCGGGGGGGCTGAGCACAGATACGCAGTATTTT. It translates to CASSRAGGLSTDTQYF. The chain combines TRBV7-2 with TRBJ2-3, with 9 positions matching TRBD2. V lost 5 bases to trimming and J lost 0 bases; unmatched junction nucleotides: 6. This CDR3 has 16 residues. The V gene's germline CDR1 is SGHTA and CDR2 FQGNSA.

This clone came up a few times. This chain joins TRBV29-1 and TRBJ2-1; D uncertain. The CDR3 contains 17 residues. Germline assignment: CDR1 SQVTM and CDR2 ANQGSEA. V lost 1 base, J lost 0 bases, and 16 bases lay in between. CDR3 in amino acids: CSVEGGSRTLSYNEQFF. The CDR3 DNA reads TGCAGCGTTGAAGGGGGTAGCCGGACCCTCTCCTACAATGAGCAGTTCTTC.

This clone came up a few times. The chain has TRBV11-2 and TRBJ2-2; D might be TRBD2 (5 bases). The V end was cut by 0 bases, the J end by 0 bases, with 8 bases between. Germline V gene lookup returns CDR1 SGHAT and CDR2 FQNNGV. The CDR3 is 16 residues long. The CDR3 is CASSLEISANTGELFF. CDR3 nucleotide sequence: TGTGCCAGCAGCTTAGAGATTAGCGCGAACACCGGGGAGCTGTTTTTT.

The sample holds a few counts of this clone. The chain uses TRBV2 and TRBJ2-2; D not resolved. CDR3 length: 17 amino acids. Germline V lookup: CDR1 SNHLY, CDR2 FYNNEI. The V and J ends lost 11 bases and 1 base respectively, with 23 bases between them. The CDR3 DNA sequence: TGTGCCGCTAAGGACCTTCCCCTGACCCAGAACACCGGGGAGCTGTTTTTT. Translated, it gives CAAKDLPLTQNTGELFF.

This rearrangement joins TRBV27 to TRBJ2-3; possible D gene TRBD1, 5 bases. The V end lost 0 bases, the J end lost 8 bases, and 12 bases lay between the germline ends. From germline, CDR1 is MNHEY and CDR2 SMNVEV (reference sequence). This CDR3 spans 14 amino acids. CDR3 sequence reads: CASSLSKGFGTQYF. DNA for the CDR3: TGTGCCAGCAGTTTATCGAAGGGGTTCGGTACGCAGTATTTT.

The chain links TRBV30 to TRBJ1-5; 9 bases agree with TRBD1. The CDR3 covers 13 residues. The J segment lost 7 bases and the V segment lost 5 bases, leaving 6 bases of the junction unmatched. Germline loops: CDR1 GTSNPN, CDR2 SVGIG (reference sequence). The CDR3 coding sequence is TGTGCCTGGGAACAGGGGGCGGGACAGCCCCAGCATTTT. Residues: CAWEQGAGQPQHF.

This clone was recorded a few times. V is TRBV14 and J is TRBJ2-5; TRBD1 aligns across 8 bases. Looked up from germline, CDR1 is SGHDN and CDR2 is FVKESK. The CDR3 extends over 15 amino acids. Trimming took 4 bases from V and 2 from J; bases not matched to a gene: 6. The CDR3, as DNA: TGTGCCAGCAGCCTTGGGACAGGAGTTCAAGAGACCCAGTACTTC. Translating gives CASSLGTGVQETQYF.

J is TRBJ2-7 and V is TRBV4-3; 9 bases map to TRBD1. The V and J ends lost 5 bases and 2 bases, in that order; junction bases with no gene match: 7. This CDR3 spans 15 amino acids. In germline, CDR1 is LGHNA, CDR2 YSLEER. CDR3 amino acids: CASSVRTGEPYEQYF. CDR3 nucleotide sequence: TGCGCCAGCAGCGTGAGGACAGGGGAACCCTACGAGCAGTACTTC.

The chain is built from TRBV9 and TRBJ2-5; D unresolved. The V gene's germline CDR1 is SGDLS and CDR2 YYNGEE. There are 13 residues in the CDR3. The V end lost 0 bases, the J end lost 5 bases, and 8 bases lay between the germline ends. The CDR3 sequence: CASSVGALETQYF. The CDR3 DNA sequence: TGTGCCAGCAGCGTAGGAGCGTTGGAGACCCAGTACTTC.